This entry features one T cell receptor beta chain sequence. This clonotype was picked up many times. What this receptor recognizes is not known. Per-base qualities were not stored, and no clone one base away is much larger. This record comes from a study of response to subunit inactivated influenza vaccine listed by TCRdb under 2018. For the wider study: The study used deep quantitative T cell receptor repertoire profiling to track responses to a trivalent subunit inactivated influenza vaccine. The full study reports these points: The authors suggested that each seasonal influenza vaccination may recruit only a limited number of new T cells.

According to the study, the label for this sample's time point signals: 45 days after influenza vaccine administration. CDR3 length: 15 amino acids, cysteine to phenylalanine. Kept here is only the CDR3 DNA, which spans 45 bases and is read in frame from base 1. CDR1 and CDR2, looked up from the germline V gene, are MRHNA and SNTAGT. The trim is 9 bases for V and 5 bases for J, with a gap of 22 bases between the germline ends. Library generation was performed with RT-PCR. The sample was run on an Illumina HiSeq 2500. TCRdb reran the public reads through fastp at Q25 and MiXCR, keeping productive beta chains. CDR3 protein sequences are deduplicated, and each keeps its most common genes and DNA. Here the sample has around 500,000 distinct CDR3 sequences; approximately 10% occur a single time. The top ten clones comprise approximately 12% of the sample.

The sequence links TRBV6-4 to TRBJ2-5; the D segment could be TRBD2, given 6 matching bases. This specimen was PBMCs from blood, taken roughly 48 days after vaccination. This TCR came from a man aged 50 or older who received an inactivated influenza vaccine. Donor details come from another sample of the same person, matched by shared clones. Here the CDR3 is given as CARAPLSAAGETQYF. The DNA is TGTGCCAGAGCCCCTCTTTCGGCGGCGGGGGAGACCCAGTACTTC.